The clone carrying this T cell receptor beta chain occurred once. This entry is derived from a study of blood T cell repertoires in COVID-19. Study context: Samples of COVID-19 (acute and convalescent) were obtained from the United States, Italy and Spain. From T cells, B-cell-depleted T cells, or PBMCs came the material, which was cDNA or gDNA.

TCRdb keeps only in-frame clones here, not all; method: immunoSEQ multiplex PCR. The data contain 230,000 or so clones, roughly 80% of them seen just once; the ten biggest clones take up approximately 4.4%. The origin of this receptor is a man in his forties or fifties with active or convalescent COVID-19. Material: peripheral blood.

The CDR3 nucleotides are TGTGCCAGCAGGGGGGGGCAGGGGTTGGCAGATACGCAGTATTTT. Amino acids: CASRGGQGLADTQYF. The chain combines TRBV2 with TRBJ2-3, with D possibly TRBD2 on 7 matching bases. CDR1 and CDR2 (germline): SNHLY, FYNNEI. The CDR3 contains 15 residues. V lost 6 bases and J 4 bases, leaving 17 bases between the germline ends.